The 27 T cell receptor beta chains given below trace back to one sample, sequenced in a study of blood T cell repertoires in COVID-19. Method: immunoSEQ multiplex PCR; TCRdb's copy keeps in-frame clones and lacks some. The table includes roughly 260,000 clones, roughly 85% detected once. Material for sequencing was PBMCs or T cells enriched from blood (not recorded which). The origin of the receptors is a woman in her thirties or forties who had been exposed to COVID-19.

The chain uses TRBV5-1 and TRBJ1-1; 7 bases map to TRBD1. Germline CDR1 reads SGHRS; CDR2 reads YFSETQ. The junction had 3 bases not matched to a gene; V was cut back by 3 bases and J by 1 base. The CDR3 runs 14 residues. CDR3 amino acids: CASSWGQTNTEAFF. The CDR3 bases are TGCGCCAGCAGCTGGGGACAGACGAACACTGAAGCTTTCTTT.

The gene calls are TRBV3-1 (or the pseudogene TRBV3-2) and TRBJ2-7, with 9 positions matching TRBD1. With V trimmed by 2 bases and J by 7 bases, 6 bases remained unmatched. The CDR3 spans 14 residues. Germline V CDR1 and CDR2: LGHDT, YNNKEL (reference sequence). The CDR3 DNA follows: TGTGCCAGCAGCCAACTCCGGGACAGGGAGGAGCAGTACTTC. Translating gives CASSQLRDREEQYF.

The rearrangement joins TRBV4-3 to TRBJ1-2; tentatively, D is TRBD1 (6 bases). The germline V gene has CDR1 LGHNA and CDR2 YSLEER. This CDR3 has 14 residues. The V and J ends lost 0 bases and 8 bases respectively, with 13 bases between them. The CDR3 reads CASSQEAGARGYTF. CDR3 bases: TGCGCCAGCAGCCAAGAGGCAGGGGCTAGAGGCTACACCTTC.

The rearrangement links TRBV19 to TRBJ1-1; 8 bases match TRBD1. The germline gives CDR1 LNHDA, CDR2 SQIVND (reference sequence). Losses at the gene ends were 4 bases for V and 12 bases for J; bases not matched to a gene: 31. The CDR3 has 20 residues. As DNA, the CDR3 is TGTGCCAGTAGTACCCTACGACAGGGGACTACCCCCATTACCAGGCTGTCGTCTTTCTTT. Protein sequence: CASSTLRQGTTPITRLSSFF.

The chain employs TRBV4-2 and TRBJ2-2; 14 nucleotides match TRBD2. Trimming cost V 6 bases and J 0 bases; bases outside gene matches: 3. The CDR3 has 17 amino acids. Germline lookup yields CDR1 LGHNA and CDR2 YNFKEQ. The CDR3 DNA sequence: TGTGCCAGCAGTCGGACTAGCGGGGGGACGAACACCGGGGAGCTGTTTTTT. Translation gives CASSRTSGGTNTGELFF.

This clone was observed a single time. The chain employs TRBV25-1 and TRBJ1-1; D not certain. Germline values: CDR1 MGHDK, CDR2 SYGVNS. The CDR3 length is 16 residues. Trimming removed 3 bases at V and 5 bases at J, with 19 bases between. CDR3 amino acids: CASSDKSRTGGTEAFF. CDR3 in DNA: TGTGCCAGCAGTGATAAGAGCCGGACGGGAGGGACTGAAGCTTTCTTT.

The rearrangement uses TRBV2 and TRBJ1-2; tentative D call: TRBD1 (5 bases). The germline V gene encodes CDR1 SNHLY and CDR2 FYNNEI. Trimming shortened V by 6 bases and J by 0 bases, and 8 bases separated the two germline ends. The CDR3 is made up of 13 amino acids. The CDR3 is CASRWDSNYGYTF. DNA of the CDR3: TGTGCCAGCAGATGGGACTCTAACTATGGCTACACCTTC.

This clone has a count of ten or more. J is TRBJ1-5 and V is TRBV5-1, with 8 bases identical to TRBD1. In germline, CDR1 is SGHRS, CDR2 YFSETQ. V shed 4 bases, J shed 11 bases, and the junction held 5 bases outside the gene matches. The CDR3 contains 12 residues. CDR3: CASSPGQGAQHF. The DNA of the CDR3 is TGCGCCAGCAGCCCAGGACAGGGCGCCCAGCATTTT.

The gene calls are TRBV10-3 and TRBJ1-2; TRBD1 is a possible D gene (6 bases). From germline, CDR1 is ENHRY and CDR2 SYGVKD. CDR3 size: 12 residues. The V end was cut by 3 bases, the J end by 6 bases, with 8 bases between. CDR3 region: CAISDTGNGYTF. CDR3 bases: TGTGCCATCAGTGATACAGGGAATGGCTACACCTTC.

The V gene is TRBV5-5, the J gene TRBJ2-7; 9 bases map to TRBD2. CDR1 and CDR2 from the germline V gene are SGHKS and YYEKEE (reference sequence). This CDR3 has 15 residues. V trimming: 4 bases; J trimming: 2 bases; junction bases outside the gene matches: 7. CDR3 nucleotides: TGTGCCAGCAGCCAAGCGACTAGCGGACCCTACGAGCAGTACTTC. Protein product: CASSQATSGPYEQYF.

The chain uses TRBV5-1 and TRBJ2-3; TRBD2 aligns across 8 bases. The germline gives CDR1 SGHRS, CDR2 YFSETQ. V lost 1 base, J lost 15 bases, and 16 bases stayed unmatched. The CDR3 loop spans 15 amino acids. This chain's CDR3 is CASSLRVAGNTACYF. The CDR3 DNA sequence: TGCGCCAGCAGCTTGCGCGTAGCGGGGAACACGGCTTGTTATTTT.

The J gene is TRBJ1-3, the V gene TRBV28; D uncertain. In germline, CDR1 is MDHEN, CDR2 SYDVKM. V was trimmed by 6 bases and J by 4 bases, leaving 13 bases between them. The CDR3 sequence is 14 residues long. The CDR3 DNA reads TGTGCCAGCAGCCTGCTCGGGGAAGGAAACACCATATATTTT. Its protein product is CASSLLGEGNTIYF.

V usage is TRBV6-2 or TRBV6-3 and J usage is TRBJ2-1; weak D call: TRBD2 (7 bases). Germline assignment: CDR1 MNHEY and CDR2 SVGEGT. V was cut by 5 bases and J by 3 bases, with 20 bases left in between. This CDR3 contains 17 residues. This CDR3 reads CASSPGGGAGDYNEQFF. The CDR3 DNA reads TGTGCCAGCAGTCCAGGTGGGGGGGCCGGGGACTACAATGAGCAGTTCTTC.

The gene calls are TRBV27 and TRBJ1-1; 7 bases are a match to TRBD1. This CDR3 region has 14 residues. V shed 5 bases, J shed 1 base, and the junction held 4 bases outside the gene matches. In germline, CDR1 is MNHEY, CDR2 SMNVEV (reference sequence). CDR3 in DNA: TGTGCCAGCAGTAAGGGGACAGAGAACACTGAAGCTTTCTTT. It codes for CASSKGTENTEAFF.

The V and J genes are TRBV5-1 and TRBJ2-6; 7 bases align to TRBD1. Germline V gene sequence: CDR1 SGHRS, CDR2 YFSETQ. V shed 6 bases and J 1 base; nucleotides not matched to a gene: 7. The length of the CDR3 is 16 residues. As DNA, the CDR3 is TGCGCCAGCACAGGGGGTGATACGTCTGGGGCCAACGTCCTGACTTTC. Translation: CASTGGDTSGANVLTF.

J is TRBJ2-1 and V is TRBV19; 10 bases fit TRBD2. This CDR3 spans 15 amino acids. The germline V gene encodes CDR1 LNHDA and CDR2 SQIVND (reference sequence). J lost 9 bases, V lost 4 bases, and 9 bases had no gene match. The DNA for the CDR3 is TGTGCCAGTAGTACACCGGGACTAGCGTTGGTTGAGCAGTTCTTC. Translation gives CASSTPGLALVEQFF.

The chain carries TRBV28 and TRBJ2-5; 9 bases align to TRBD1. This CDR3 has 16 amino acids. Germline CDR1 is MDHEN and CDR2 is SYDVKM. The junction had 13 bases not matched to a gene; V was cut back by 6 bases and J by 5 bases. CDR3 loop: CASSLIQTGGSETQYF. In DNA form, the CDR3 reads TGTGCCAGCAGCCTAATTCAGACAGGGGGTAGTGAGACCCAGTACTTC.

Here the CDR3 reads CASSTGTGADTIYF. CDR3 sequence (DNA): TGTGCCAGCAGTACCGGGACAGGGGCGGACACCATATATTTT. This sequence joins TRBV27 and TRBJ1-3; 10 bases are a match to TRBD1. Trimming at V came to 5 bases and at J to 8 bases, leaving 6 bases not matched to a gene. The CDR3 contains 14 residues. Germline assignment: CDR1 MNHEY and CDR2 SMNVEV (reference sequence).

This chain joins TRBV7-2 and TRBJ1-5; 10 nucleotides line up with TRBD1. J gave up 3 bases and V 1 base, and 9 bases lay outside the gene matches. Germline V gene data show CDR1 as SGHTA and CDR2 as FQGNSA. The CDR3 has 18 amino acids. CDR3 sequence (DNA): TGTGCCAGCAGCTTAGGCGCCCGGACAGGGGGTGTCAATCAGCCCCAGCATTTT. Translating gives CASSLGARTGGVNQPQHF.

The rearrangement joins TRBV3-1 (or the pseudogene TRBV3-2) to TRBJ1-1; 8 nucleotides agree with TRBD1. V was clipped by 1 base and J by 8 bases; unmatched bases: 6. The CDR3 contains 14 residues. In germline, CDR1 is LGHDT, CDR2 YNNKEL (reference sequence). Here the CDR3 reads CASSQVSRGQEAFF. The DNA for the CDR3 is TGTGCCAGCAGCCAAGTGAGCAGGGGGCAAGAAGCTTTCTTT.

This clone was seen only once. V gene TRBV14 combines with J gene TRBJ2-1, with 11 bases that match TRBD2. The germline V gene encodes CDR1 SGHDN and CDR2 FVKESK. Germline trimming cut 5 bases from V and 8 bases from J; bases unmatched to any gene: 11. This CDR3 has 16 amino acids. The CDR3 sequence is CASSEQLAGAGDEQFF. In nucleotides, the CDR3 is TGTGCCAGCAGCGAACAACTAGCGGGGGCCGGGGATGAGCAGTTCTTC.

The chain recombines TRBV7-9 with TRBJ2-1; TRBD1 is a possible D gene (6 bases). The V gene lost 3 bases and the J gene lost 8 bases, with 17 bases spanning the gap. The CDR3 consists of 15 residues. CDR1 and CDR2 (germline): SEHNR, FQNEAQ (reference sequence). The CDR3 loop is CASSLVRAEGDEQFF. The CDR3, as DNA: TGTGCCAGCAGCTTGGTCAGGGCCGAGGGGGATGAGCAGTTCTTC.

The rearrangement uses TRBV4-1 and TRBJ2-5; 9 nucleotides agree with TRBD2. This CDR3 has 18 amino acids. Trimming at V came to 1 base and at J to 7 bases, leaving 16 bases not matched to a gene. CDR1 and CDR2 (germline): MGHRA, YSYEKL. CDR3 loop: CASSQVGGGTSHLGTQYF. CDR3 nucleotides: TGCGCCAGCAGCCAAGTAGGGGGCGGGACTAGCCATCTAGGGACCCAGTACTTC.

This clone has only one observation. The chain is built from TRBV27 and TRBJ1-5; tentative D call: TRBD1 (6 bases). The germline V gene has CDR1 MNHEY and CDR2 SMNVEV (reference sequence). This CDR3 is 15 amino acids long. Trimming left V 5 bases short and J 0 bases short, with 11 bases between. CDR3 in DNA: TGTGCCAGCAGTACAGGGACAAATAGCAATCAGCCCCAGCATTTT. Translation gives CASSTGTNSNQPQHF.

The chain couples TRBV3-1 (or the pseudogene TRBV3-2) to TRBJ1-6, with 7 bases identical to TRBD1. Germline V gene sequence: CDR1 LGHDT, CDR2 YNNKEL (reference sequence). The CDR3 loop spans 15 amino acids. J lost 10 bases, V lost 0 bases, and 6 bases had no gene match. The CDR3 nucleotides read TGTGCCAGCAGCCAAGATACGACAGGGTCGTCACCCCTCCACTTT. This sequence encodes CASSQDTTGSSPLHF.

The chain combines TRBV5-1 with TRBJ2-5; D is possibly TRBD2 (6 bases). Germline lookup yields CDR1 SGHRS and CDR2 YFSETQ. Trimming stripped 4 bases from V and 3 bases from J, with 16 bases between. The CDR3 loop spans 15 amino acids. CDR3 region: CASSPGSGGKETQYF. CDR3 bases: TGCGCCAGCAGCCCCGGGTCTGGGGGGAAAGAGACCCAGTACTTC.

V and J are TRBV11-3 and TRBJ2-5, with TRBD2 identical over 8 bases. Looked up from germline, CDR1 is SGHNT and CDR2 is YENEEA. Trimming at V came to 2 bases and at J to 1 base, leaving 3 bases not matched to a gene. The CDR3 extends over 15 amino acids. The CDR3 region is CASSLTAGGQETQYF. CDR3 in DNA: TGTGCCAGCAGCTTAACCGCGGGGGGCCAAGAGACCCAGTACTTC.